The clone carrying this T cell receptor beta chain appeared once. Its specificity is not known. Sequencing used immunoSEQ multiplex PCR; TCRdb keeps in-frame clones, though not all of them. Of 98,000 or so clones in the sample, 90% were seen once. These data come from a study of Tregs in tolerant kidney transplant recipients. Trimming left V 2 bases short and J 5 bases short, with 6 bases between. This CDR3 spans 11 amino acids. From germline, CDR1 is GTSNPN and CDR2 SVGIG (reference sequence). Regarding the study as a whole: Validation in larger populations is needed because few patients were studied.

This sequence joins TRBV30 and TRBJ2-5; D not resolved. The receptor's source is a human donor who received a combined kidney and bone marrow transplant. This sample comprised CD4+ T cells from blood, obtained before the transplant. The CDR3 is CAWSSGETQYF. The CDR3 region has the DNA TGTGCCTGGAGTTCCGGGGAGACCCAGTACTTC.